Here is one T cell receptor (beta chain) with its context. Its target is unknown. Being one base from a much bigger clone, this may be a read error. This CDR3 has 16 residues. The authors built TCR beta libraries using iRepertoire HTBI primers and Arm-PCR of CDR3 regions. TCRdb reanalysed the multiplex PCR reads using MiXCR and keeps one entry per CDR3 protein. The table has more than 350,000 distinct CDR3 sequences, approximately 22% seen once. This sample was included in a study of regulatory T cells in long-lasting Graves disease. Overall study: Treatment with antithyroid drugs for over 5 years, together with positive TSH receptor antibodies, meant persistent Graves' disease. Study-wide results and limits: Limited samples may have lowered accuracy.

Time point described: persistent/refractory GD, antithyroid drugs over 5 years with positive TRAb. PBMC-derived RNA was used for the TCR library. The V gene is TRBV12-3 or TRBV12-4, the J gene TRBJ1-5; 10 bases map to TRBD1. The sequencing used peripheral blood mononuclear cells (PBMCs), collected when the disease was refractory, from a patient treated with antithyroid drugs. The TCR was taken from a female donor with Graves disease. The CDR3 region has the DNA TGTGCCAACAGTTCGCGACAGGGGGCTGGGAATCAGCCCCAGCATTTT. Protein: CANSSRQGAGNQPQHF.